This passage covers 3 T cell receptor beta chains from one sample sequenced in a study of shared clonotypes between healthy human individuals. The assay was immunoSEQ multiplex PCR, and TCRdb's table has in-frame clones only and misses some. The table shows some 630,000 clones, with approximately 79% occurring only once. Sequencing was performed on memory CD4+ T cells sorted from blood. Indicated subset: CD45RA-negative fraction. The receptor set was obtained from a woman aged 30 to 39 in good health.

The chain recombines TRBV7-9 with TRBJ2-3; 10 bases map to TRBD2. The CDR3 totals 15 residues. Germline V gene data show CDR1 as SEHNR and CDR2 as FQNEAQ (reference sequence). V gave up 3 bases and J gave up 2 bases; unmatched junction bases: 2. DNA for the CDR3: TGTGCCAGCAGCTTCGGACTAGCGGACACAGATACGCAGTATTTT. Translated: CASSFGLADTDTQYF.

The chain carries TRBV5-6 and TRBJ1-2, with unresolved D. From germline, CDR1 is SGHDT and CDR2 YYEEEE. The CDR3 totals 15 residues. V lost 1 base, J lost 2 bases, and 12 bases lay in between. CDR3 in DNA: TGTGCCAGCAGCTTGTTTGGGCGGGGAAACTATGGCTACACCTTC. As protein: CASSLFGRGNYGYTF.

The chain is built from TRBV21-1 and TRBJ1-5; TRBD1 was called by the table and not checked on the DNA. TRBV21-1 is a pseudogene. The CDR3 extends over 14 amino acids. The CDR3 bases are TGTGCCAGCAGCAAATGGGACATATATCAGCCCCAGCATTTT. It codes for CASSKWDIYQPQHF.